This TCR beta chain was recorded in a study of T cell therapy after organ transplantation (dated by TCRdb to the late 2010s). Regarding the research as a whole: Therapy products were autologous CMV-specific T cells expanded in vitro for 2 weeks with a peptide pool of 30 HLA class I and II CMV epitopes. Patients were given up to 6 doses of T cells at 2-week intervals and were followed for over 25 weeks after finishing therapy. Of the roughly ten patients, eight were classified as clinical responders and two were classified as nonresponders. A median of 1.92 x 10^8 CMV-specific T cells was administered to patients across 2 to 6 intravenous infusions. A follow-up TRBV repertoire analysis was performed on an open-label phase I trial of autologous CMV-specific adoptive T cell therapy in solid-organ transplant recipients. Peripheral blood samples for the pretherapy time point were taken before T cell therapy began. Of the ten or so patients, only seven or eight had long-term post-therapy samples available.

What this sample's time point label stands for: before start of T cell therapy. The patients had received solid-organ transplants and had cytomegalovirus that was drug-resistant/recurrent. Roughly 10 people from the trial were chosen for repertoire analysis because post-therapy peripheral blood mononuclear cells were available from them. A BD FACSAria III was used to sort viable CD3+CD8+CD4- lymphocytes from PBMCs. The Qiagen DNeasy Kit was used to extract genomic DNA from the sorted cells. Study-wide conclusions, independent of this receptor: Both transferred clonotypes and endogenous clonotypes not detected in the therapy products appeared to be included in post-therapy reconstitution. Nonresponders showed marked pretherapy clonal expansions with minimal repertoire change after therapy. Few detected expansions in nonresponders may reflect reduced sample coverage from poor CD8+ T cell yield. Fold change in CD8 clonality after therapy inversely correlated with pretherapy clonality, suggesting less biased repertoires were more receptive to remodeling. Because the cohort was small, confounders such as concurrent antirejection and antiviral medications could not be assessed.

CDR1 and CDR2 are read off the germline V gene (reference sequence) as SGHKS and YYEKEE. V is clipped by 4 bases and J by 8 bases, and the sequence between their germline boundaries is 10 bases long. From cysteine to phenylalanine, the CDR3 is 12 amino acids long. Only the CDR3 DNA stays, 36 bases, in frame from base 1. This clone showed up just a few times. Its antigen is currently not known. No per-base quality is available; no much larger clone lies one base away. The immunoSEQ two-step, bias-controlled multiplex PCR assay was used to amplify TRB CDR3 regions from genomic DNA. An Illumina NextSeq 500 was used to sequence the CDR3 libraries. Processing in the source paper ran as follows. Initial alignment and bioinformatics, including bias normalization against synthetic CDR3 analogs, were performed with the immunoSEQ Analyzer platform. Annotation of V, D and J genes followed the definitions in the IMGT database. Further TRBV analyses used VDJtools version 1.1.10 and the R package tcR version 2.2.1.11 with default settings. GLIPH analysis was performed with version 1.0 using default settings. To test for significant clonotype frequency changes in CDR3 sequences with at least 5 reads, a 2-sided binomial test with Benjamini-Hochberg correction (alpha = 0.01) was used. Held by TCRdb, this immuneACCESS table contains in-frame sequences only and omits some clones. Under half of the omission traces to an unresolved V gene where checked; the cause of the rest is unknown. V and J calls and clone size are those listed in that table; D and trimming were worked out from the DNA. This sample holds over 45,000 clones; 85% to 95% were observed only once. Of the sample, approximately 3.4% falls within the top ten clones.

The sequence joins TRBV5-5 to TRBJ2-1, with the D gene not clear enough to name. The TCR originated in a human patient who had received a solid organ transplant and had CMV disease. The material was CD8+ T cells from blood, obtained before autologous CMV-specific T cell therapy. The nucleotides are TGTGCCAGCAGCCTCCGGTGGGATGAGCAGTTCTTC. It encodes CASSLRWDEQFF. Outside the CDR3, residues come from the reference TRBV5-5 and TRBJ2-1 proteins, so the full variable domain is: DAGVTQSPTHLIKTRGQQVTLRCSPISGHKSVSWYQQVLGQGPQFIFQYYEKEERGRGNFPDRFSARQFPNYSSELNVNALLLGDSALYLCASSLRWDEQFFGPGTRLTVL.